This T cell receptor (beta chain) came from a study of regulatory T cells in long-lasting Graves disease. As to time point: newly diagnosed GD, antithyroid drugs for less than 3 months. Researchers made the TCR library from RNA that was extracted from PBMCs. Sequencing libraries for TCR beta were prepared with iRepertoire HTBI primers and Arm-PCR of CDR3 regions. One entry per CDR3 protein results from TCRdb running MiXCR on the multiplex PCR reads. The data contain roughly 350,000 distinct CDR3 sequences, roughly 17% of them singletons. These data also formed part of another study, on T cells in Graves' hyperthyroidism and ophthalmopathy.

This TCR came from a young woman with Graves disease. Material: peripheral blood mononuclear cells (PBMCs), obtained at new diagnosis, from a patient treated with antithyroid drugs.

The DNA of the CDR3 is TGTGCCAGCAGCTTCCGCAGGGTGTCAGATACGCAGTATTTT. Translating gives CASSFRRVSDTQYF. The rearrangement links TRBV7-3 to TRBJ2-3, with D perhaps matching TRBD1 (5 bases). The CDR3 is made up of 14 amino acids. Deletions cut 3 bases from V and 4 bases from J, with 11 bases between. The germline V gene encodes CDR1 SGHTA and CDR2 FQGTGA.